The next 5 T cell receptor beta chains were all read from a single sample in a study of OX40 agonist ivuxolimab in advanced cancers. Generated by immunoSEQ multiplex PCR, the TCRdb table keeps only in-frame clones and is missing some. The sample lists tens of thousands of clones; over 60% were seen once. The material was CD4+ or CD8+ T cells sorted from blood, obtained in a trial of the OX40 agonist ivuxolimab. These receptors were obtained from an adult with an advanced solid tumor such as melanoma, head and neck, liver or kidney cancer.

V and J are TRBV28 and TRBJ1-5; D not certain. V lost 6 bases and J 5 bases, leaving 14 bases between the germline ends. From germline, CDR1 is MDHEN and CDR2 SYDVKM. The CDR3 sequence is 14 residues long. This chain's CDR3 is CASRLSSPYQPQHF. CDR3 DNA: TGTGCCAGCAGACTGAGTTCTCCCTATCAGCCCCAGCATTTT.

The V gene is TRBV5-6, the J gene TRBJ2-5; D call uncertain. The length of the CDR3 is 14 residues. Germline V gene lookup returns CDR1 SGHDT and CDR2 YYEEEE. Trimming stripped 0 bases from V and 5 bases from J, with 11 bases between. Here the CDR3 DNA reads TGTGCCAGCAGCTTGGAGCGACCTGTGGAGACCCAGTACTTC. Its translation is CASSLERPVETQYF.

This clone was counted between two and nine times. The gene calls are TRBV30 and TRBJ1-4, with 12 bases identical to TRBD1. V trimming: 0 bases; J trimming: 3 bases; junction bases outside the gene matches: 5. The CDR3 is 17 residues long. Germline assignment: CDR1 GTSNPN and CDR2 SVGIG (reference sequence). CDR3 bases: TGTGCCTGGAGTGTCGTGGGACAGGGGGCCTCTAATGAAAAACTGTTTTTT. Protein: CAWSVVGQGASNEKLFF.

The CDR3 nucleotides read TGTGCCAGCAGCGACGGCGGGCCCCAAGAGACCCAGTACTTC. Amino acids: CASSDGGPQETQYF. The genes are TRBV5-5 and TRBJ2-5; perhaps TRBD2 as D (5 bases). The CDR3 contains 14 residues. Trimming removed 4 bases at V and 1 base at J, with 11 bases between. CDR1 is SGHKS and CDR2 is YYEKEE in the germline V gene (reference sequence).

CDR3 nucleotide sequence: TGTGCCAGCAGCTTGTTGGGGGCGGCTGAAGCTTTCTTT. Translated: CASSLLGAAEAFF. This rearrangement joins TRBV5-5 to TRBJ1-1, with D perhaps matching TRBD1 (6 bases). Trimming pared 1 base from V and 6 bases from J, leaving 10 bases between. Germline V gene sequence: CDR1 SGHKS, CDR2 YYEKEE (reference sequence). CDR3 size: 13 residues.